This entry lists 5 T cell receptor beta chains sequenced from one sample in a study of cytomegalovirus exposure and HLA in healthy donors. The PCR was carried out with 60 Vbeta primers and 13 Jbeta primers. Some clones are missing from TCRdb's copy, which holds only in-frame ones; the method was immunoSEQ multiplex PCR. The sample includes 200,000 to 250,000 clones. The specimen sequenced was PBMCs. Receptors were obtained from a woman under 40 in good health and CMV-seropositive.

The chain has TRBV6-5 and TRBJ2-1; possible D gene TRBD2, 5 bases. The CDR3 has 13 residues. V was clipped by 2 bases and J by 5 bases, with 7 bases between them. Per the germline V gene, CDR1 is MNHEY and CDR2 is SVGAGI. The CDR3 loop reads CASSYPGNNEQFF. CDR3 coding DNA: TGTGCCAGCAGTTACCCGGGGAACAATGAGCAGTTCTTC.

This rearrangement joins TRBV28 to TRBJ2-5; D might be TRBD1 (6 bases). The DNA end lines up better with TRBJ2-7; the J call may be wrong. The germline V gene has CDR1 MDHEN and CDR2 SYDVKM. CDR3 length: 14 amino acids. Here the CDR3 DNA reads TGTGCCAGCAGACGACAGGCCTTCTCCTACGAGCAGTACTTC. It translates to CASRRQAFSYEQYF.

The V and J genes are TRBV2 and TRBJ2-1; 7 bases agree with TRBD1. The CDR3 is 15 residues long. Germline lookup yields CDR1 SNHLY and CDR2 FYNNEI. The ends lost 6 bases at V and 0 bases at J; junction bases unmatched: 5. CDR3 residues: CASRDRTNSYNEQFF. CDR3 bases: TGTGCCAGCAGGGACAGGACAAACTCCTACAATGAGCAGTTCTTC.

The chain combines TRBV19 with TRBJ2-3; 7 bases agree with TRBD1. The germline V gene encodes CDR1 LNHDA and CDR2 SQIVND (reference sequence). V lost 4 bases and J lost 4; bases outside the gene matches: 8. The CDR3 is 15 residues long. CDR3 in amino acids: CASSRQGEDADTQYF. CDR3 DNA: TGTGCCAGTAGTAGACAGGGTGAAGACGCAGATACGCAGTATTTT.

The CDR3 loop is CASSLEEGTQYF. The CDR3 region has the DNA TGTGCCAGCAGCTTGGAGGAGGGGACCCAGTACTTC. The chain couples TRBV5-6 to TRBJ2-5, with TRBD2 as a possible D gene (6 bases). The CDR3 loop spans 12 amino acids. Germline V gene lookup returns CDR1 SGHDT and CDR2 YYEEEE. V lost 0 bases to trimming and J lost 7 bases, with 7 bases between them.